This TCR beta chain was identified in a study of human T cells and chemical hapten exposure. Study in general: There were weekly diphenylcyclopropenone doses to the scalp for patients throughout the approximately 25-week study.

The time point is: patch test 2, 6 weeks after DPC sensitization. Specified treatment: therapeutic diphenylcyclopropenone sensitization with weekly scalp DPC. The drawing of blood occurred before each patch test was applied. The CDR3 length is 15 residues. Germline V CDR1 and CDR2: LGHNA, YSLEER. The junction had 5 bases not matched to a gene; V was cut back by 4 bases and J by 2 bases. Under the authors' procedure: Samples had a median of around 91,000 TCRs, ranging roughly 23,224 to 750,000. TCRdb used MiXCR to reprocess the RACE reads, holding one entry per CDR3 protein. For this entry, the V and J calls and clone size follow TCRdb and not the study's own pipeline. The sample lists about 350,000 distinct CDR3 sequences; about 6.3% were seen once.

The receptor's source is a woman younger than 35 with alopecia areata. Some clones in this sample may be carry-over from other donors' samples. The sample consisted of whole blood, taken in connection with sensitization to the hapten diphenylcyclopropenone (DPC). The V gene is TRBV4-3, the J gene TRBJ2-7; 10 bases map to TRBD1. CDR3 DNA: TGCGCCAGCAGCCTCGGGACAGGGGCTGCCTACGAGCAGTACTTC. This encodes CASSLGTGAAYEQYF.